Presented here are 8 T cell receptor beta chains from one specimen sequenced in a study of cytomegalovirus exposure and HLA in healthy donors. The PCR used 60 Vbeta and 13 Jbeta primers. Profiling relied on immunoSEQ multiplex PCR, and the TCRdb table lists in-frame clones only, not all of them. Of 150,000 to 200,000 clones detected, over 60% appear once; the ten largest clones hold about 6.4%. What was sequenced was PBMCs. All receptors derive from a man in his forties or fifties in good health and CMV-seropositive.

The V gene is TRBV11-3, the J gene TRBJ2-5, with D possibly being TRBD1 (6 bases). Trimming left V 5 bases short and J 5 bases short, with 12 bases between. CDR1 is SGHNT and CDR2 is YENEEA in the germline V gene. CDR3 length: 13 residues. This chain's CDR3 is CASSRDMMETQYF. CDR3 nucleotides: TGTGCCAGCAGCCGGGACATGATGGAGACCCAGTACTTC.

J is TRBJ2-5 and V is TRBV6-1; 8 bases fit TRBD2. Germline CDR1 reads MNHNS; CDR2 reads SASEGT. The CDR3 extends over 15 amino acids. V lost 4 bases to trimming and J lost 4 bases; unmatched junction nucleotides: 8. The CDR3 DNA follows: TGTGCCAGCAGTGTGTGGCGGGAGGCCCGAGAGACCCAGTACTTC. It codes for CASSVWREARETQYF.

The chain has TRBV9 and TRBJ1-6; the match to TRBD1 covers 8 bases. V was clipped by 5 bases and J by 5 bases; unmatched bases: 6. This CDR3 is 15 amino acids long. The germline V gene has CDR1 SGDLS and CDR2 YYNGEE. This CDR3 reads CASSLGQGHNSPLHF. The CDR3 DNA reads as TGTGCCAGCAGTCTAGGACAGGGACATAATTCACCCCTCCACTTT.

The chain is built from TRBV30 and TRBJ1-6; 9 nucleotides match TRBD1. J was trimmed by 10 bases and V by 1 base; bases with no gene match: 5. This CDR3 comprises 14 residues. Germline V lookup: CDR1 GTSNPN, CDR2 SVGIG (reference sequence). DNA for the CDR3: TGTGCCTGGAGTGCGGGACAGGGTGCGTCACCCCTCCACTTT. This gives the protein CAWSAGQGASPLHF.

The chain has TRBV27 and TRBJ2-5, with 8 bases fitting TRBD2. The CDR3 is made up of 17 amino acids. The germline V gene has CDR1 MNHEY and CDR2 SMNVEV (reference sequence). V lost 0 bases to trimming and J lost 2 bases; unmatched junction nucleotides: 8. The CDR3: CASSLSGVTSEQETQYF. In DNA, the CDR3 is TGTGCCAGCAGTTTATCGGGGGTGACTAGCGAACAAGAGACCCAGTACTTC.

The rearrangement links TRBV28 to TRBJ1-5; possibly TRBD1 for D (6 bases). Trimming cost V 6 bases and J 4 bases, with 13 bases left between them. The length of the CDR3 is 14 residues. In germline, CDR1 is MDHEN, CDR2 SYDVKM. The CDR3 DNA sequence: TGTGCCAGCAGGTCGGGGGGCGGAAATCAGCCCCAGCATTTT. This translates into CASRSGGGNQPQHF. The full variable domain, completed using reference TRBV28 and TRBJ1-5, is DVKVTQSSRYLVKRTGEKVFLECVQDMDHENMFWYRQDPGLGLRLIYFSYDVKMKEKGDIPEGYSVSREKKERFSLILESASTNQTSMYLCASRSGGGNQPQHFGDGTRLSIL.

V gene TRBV5-4 combines with J gene TRBJ2-7; 8 bases agree with TRBD1. In germline, CDR1 is SGHNT, CDR2 YYREEE (reference sequence). Germline trimming cut 1 base from V and 3 bases from J; bases unmatched to any gene: 6. This CDR3 comprises 15 residues. CDR3 in amino acids: CASSLRGTGFYEQYF. CDR3 sequence (DNA): TGTGCCAGCAGCTTGCGCGGGACAGGATTCTACGAGCAGTACTTC.

A few counts support this clone. The rearrangement uses TRBV28 and TRBJ2-7; 9 positions match TRBD1. Trimming removed 6 bases from V and 13 bases from J; junction bases left unmatched: 16. Germline V gene data show CDR1 as MDHEN and CDR2 as SYDVKM. The CDR3 runs 14 residues. CDR3: CASRAGTGPRVFYF. CDR3 coding DNA: TGTGCCAGCAGAGCCGGGACAGGGCCGCGAGTGTTTTACTTC.